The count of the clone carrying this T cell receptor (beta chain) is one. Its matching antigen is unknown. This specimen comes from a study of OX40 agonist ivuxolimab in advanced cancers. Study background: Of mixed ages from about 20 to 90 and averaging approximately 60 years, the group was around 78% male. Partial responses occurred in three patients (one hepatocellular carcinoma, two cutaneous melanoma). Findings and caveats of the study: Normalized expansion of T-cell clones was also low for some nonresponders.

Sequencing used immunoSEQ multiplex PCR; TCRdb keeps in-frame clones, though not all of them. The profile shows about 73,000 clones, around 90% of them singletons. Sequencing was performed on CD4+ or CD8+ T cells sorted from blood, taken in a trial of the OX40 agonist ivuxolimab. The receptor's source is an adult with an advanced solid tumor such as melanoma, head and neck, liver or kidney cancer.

The CDR3 sequence is CASSLNSPFYEQFF. The DNA for the CDR3 is TGTGCCAGCAGCTTGAATAGTCCTTTCTATGAGCAGTTCTTC. The rearrangement uses TRBV5-5 and TRBJ2-1, with unresolved D. The germline CDR1 and CDR2 sequences are SGHKS and YYEKEE (reference sequence). V lost 1 base and J lost 8, with 13 bases in between. The CDR3 covers 14 residues.